This passage covers 15 T cell receptor beta chains from one sample sequenced in a study of T-cell reconstitution after alpha-beta-depleted transplantation in children. A TCRbeta library incorporating unique molecular identifiers was prepared. TCRdb independently ran MiXCR on the PCR reads; one entry per CDR3 protein. The sample holds more than 400,000 distinct CDR3 sequences, roughly 43% seen once. The sample in question was PBMCs, obtained before TCRalphabeta/CD19-depleted stem cell transplant. The receptors derive from a girl aged 2 to 9 with aplastic anemia, due to receive a stem cell transplant.

This clonotype was counted only a few times. The chain couples TRBV3-1 to TRBJ2-1; 10 bases fit TRBD1. There are 14 residues in the CDR3. Germline trimming cut 0 bases from V and 15 bases from J; bases unmatched to any gene: 8. The germline gives CDR1 LGHDT, CDR2 YNNKEL (reference sequence). The CDR3, as DNA: TGTGCCAGCAGCCAAGATCAAGTAGACAGGGGGCCGTTCTTC. Its protein product is CASSQDQVDRGPFF.

This clonotype has ten or more counts. J is TRBJ2-1 and V is TRBV20-1; TRBD2 matches 10 bases. CDR1 is DFQATT, CDR2 SNEGSKA, per germline (reference sequence). The CDR3 extends over 14 amino acids. V shed 6 bases, J shed 5 bases, and the junction held 7 bases outside the gene matches. The CDR3 DNA is TGCAGTGCCAATAGCGGGAGGCTGAACAATGAGCAGTTCTTC. Translating gives CSANSGRLNNEQFF.

The V call is TRBV20-1, the J call TRBJ1-1, with 8 positions matching TRBD1. V trimming: 6 bases; J trimming: 5 bases; junction bases outside the gene matches: 11. The V gene's germline CDR1 is DFQATT and CDR2 SNEGSKA (reference sequence). The CDR3 contains 14 residues. Written as DNA, the CDR3 is TGCAGTGCCAAACAAACAGGGGGAGGGACTGAAGCTTTCTTT. This codes for CSAKQTGGGTEAFF.

This clonotype was seen a single time. V and J are TRBV5-1 and TRBJ2-5, with D maybe TRBD2 (6 bases). V lost 0 bases and J lost 5, with 11 bases in between. Germline CDR1 is SGHRS and CDR2 is YFSETQ. The CDR3 loop spans 14 amino acids. CDR3 sequence (DNA): TGCGCCAGCAGCTTGGGCGGGGTTGTGGAGACCCAGTACTTC. It encodes CASSLGGVVETQYF. Combining the CDR3 with reference TRBV5-1 and TRBJ2-5 gives the whole variable domain KAGVTQTPRYLIKTRGQQVTLSCSPISGHRSVSWYQQTPGQGLQFLFEYFSETQRNKGNFPGRFSGRQFSNSRSEMNVSTLELGDSALYLCASSLGGVVETQYFGPGTRLLVL.

The chain recombines TRBV12-5 with TRBJ2-2, with TRBD1 as a possible D gene (6 bases). Trimming took 0 bases from V and 2 from J, leaving 19 bases between them. Germline V lookup: CDR1 LGHNT, CDR2 FRNRAP. The length of the CDR3 is 19 residues. This CDR3 is CASGLVRTSGTPNTGELFF. DNA for the CDR3: TGTGCTAGTGGTTTGGTCCGAACCTCCGGGACACCAAACACCGGGGAGCTGTTTTTT.

V gene TRBV6-5 combines with J gene TRBJ1-3; D is ambiguous. The V gene's germline CDR1 is MNHEY and CDR2 SVGAGI. The CDR3 is 17 residues long. The germline V and J ends were trimmed by 4 bases and 4 bases, with 20 bases remaining between them. The CDR3 loop reads CASSSTTGPRGGNTIYF. The CDR3 DNA follows: TGTGCCAGCAGTTCCACTACCGGGCCTCGAGGAGGAAACACCATATATTTT.

This clonotype is judged medium-sized (0.01 to 0.1%). The J gene is TRBJ2-5, the V gene TRBV20-1; no clear D. The CDR3 extends over 15 amino acids. V lost 6 bases, J lost 2 bases, and 19 bases lay in between. CDR1 DFQATT and CDR2 SNEGSKA come from the germline V gene (reference sequence). In nucleotides, the CDR3 is TGCAGTGCGAGGATGCAGGCGGAGACTCAAGAGACCCAGTACTTC. It yields the protein CSARMQAETQETQYF.

This clonotype was seen a handful of times. The rearrangement joins TRBV19 to TRBJ1-1; D is unclear. CDR3 length equals 15 residues. Between the trimmed V and J ends, which lost 3 bases and 1 base, there was a span of 12 bases. The germline CDR1 and CDR2 sequences are LNHDA and SQIVND (reference sequence). Here the CDR3 DNA reads TGTGCCAGTAGTATCGGTGGGTATAAGAACACTGAAGCTTTCTTT. Translated, it gives CASSIGGYKNTEAFF.

Details on this clonotype: A much bigger clone sits one base away, suggesting this may be a read error. The V call is TRBV12-3 or TRBV12-4, the J call TRBJ2-1; D could derive from TRBD1 or TRBD2 (5 bases each). The CDR3 runs 19 residues. The CDR3 nucleotides are TGTGCCATCAGTTTAAGTGAAGGGACGGGGTGGGGGTCCTACAATGAGCAGTTCTTC. Its translation: CAISLSEGTGWGSYNEQFF.

The rearrangement joins TRBV5-6 to TRBJ1-2; no reliable D call. The CDR3 is 13 residues long. Trimming cost V 4 bases and J 9 bases, with 16 bases left between them. The germline V gene has CDR1 SGHDT and CDR2 YYEEEE. In DNA form, the CDR3 reads TGTGCCAGCAGCCGTACATACGCGAACAGCTACACCTTC. Translation gives CASSRTYANSYTF. Drawing the rest from reference TRBV5-6 and TRBJ1-2, the complete variable domain is DAGVTQSPTHLIKTRGQQVTLRCSPKSGHDTVSWYQQALGQGPQFIFQYYEEEERQRGNFPDRFSGHQFPNYSSELNVNALLLGDSALYLCASSRTYANSYTFGSGTRLTVV.

The gene calls are TRBV20-1 and TRBJ2-1; 9 positions agree with TRBD2. Per the germline V gene, CDR1 is DFQATT and CDR2 is SNEGSKA (reference sequence). The CDR3 consists of 16 residues. V shed 0 bases, J shed 7 bases, and the junction held 10 bases outside the gene matches. CDR3 nucleotides: TGCAGTGCTAGAGAACTAGCGGGCCGACGGTCAAATGAGCAGTTCTTC. Its protein is CSARELAGRRSNEQFF.

The gene calls are TRBV28 and TRBJ2-7, with 8 bases that match TRBD2. This CDR3 is built from 14 residues. Germline CDR1 MDHEN, CDR2 SYDVKM. Trimming took 6 bases from V and 5 from J; bases not matched to a gene: 9. Here the CDR3 DNA reads TGTGCCAGCAGACCGGGACTAGTCCCTCACGAGCAGTACTTC. Translating it yields CASRPGLVPHEQYF.

V is TRBV5-1 and J is TRBJ2-7; TRBD1 might be the D (6 bases). Germline lookup yields CDR1 SGHRS and CDR2 YFSETQ. Trimming stripped 3 bases from V and 0 bases from J, with 16 bases between. There are 16 residues in the CDR3. This chain's CDR3 is CASSWTTGDNSYEQYF. As DNA, the CDR3 is TGCGCCAGCAGCTGGACGACAGGCGACAACTCCTACGAGCAGTACTTC.

The table lists this clonotype with a few counts. The CDR3 DNA sequence: TGTGCCAGCAGCCCGGACAGGGACTTGGGCCAGCCCCAGCATTTT. Translated: CASSPDRDLGQPQHF. The rearrangement links TRBV5-5 to TRBJ1-5, with 8 bases aligning to TRBD1. The V and J ends lost 4 bases and 7 bases, in that order; junction bases with no gene match: 10. Germline-derived CDR1 and CDR2 are SGHKS and YYEKEE (reference sequence). The CDR3 totals 15 residues.

The chain is built from TRBV6-5 and TRBJ1-2; TRBD1 aligns across 7 bases. J lost 8 bases, V lost 2 bases, and 5 bases had no gene match. Germline V lookup: CDR1 MNHEY, CDR2 SVGAGI. The CDR3 is 13 residues long. The CDR3 DNA reads TGTGCCAGCAGTTACGGAGGGGGCCAAGGCTACACCTTC. Translating gives CASSYGGGQGYTF.